Listed here are 8 T cell receptor beta chains from one sample, sequenced in a study of blood T cell repertoires in COVID-19. The table came from immunoSEQ multiplex PCR; TCRdb's copy has only in-frame clones and leaves some out. The data hold fewer than 300,000 clones, with roughly 85% observed a single time. The sample was PBMCs or T cells enriched from blood (not recorded which). These receptor sequences come from a woman aged 45-59 years who had recovered from COVID-19.

This clone has at least ten counts. The rearrangement links TRBV6-2 or TRBV6-3 to TRBJ2-5; weak D call: TRBD1 (6 bases). Trimming pared 6 bases from V and 4 bases from J, leaving 12 bases between. The CDR3 extends over 13 amino acids. The germline V gene encodes CDR1 MNHEY and CDR2 SVGEGT. The CDR3 nucleotides are TGTGCCAGCAGCCAACAGGGACGAGAGACCCAGTACTTC. Translating it yields CASSQQGRETQYF.

V and J are TRBV5-4 and TRBJ2-5; TRBD2 agrees at 13 bases. The V and J ends lost 4 bases and 5 bases, in that order; junction bases with no gene match: 8. There are 16 residues in the CDR3. Per germline, CDR1 SGHNT and CDR2 YYREEE (reference sequence). In DNA form, the CDR3 reads TGTGCCAGCAGCCCCGGACTAGCGGGAGATCATGAGACCCAGTACTTC. Residues: CASSPGLAGDHETQYF. The full variable domain, rest sourced from reference TRBV5-4 and TRBJ2-5, is ETGVTQSPTHLIKTRGQQVTLRCSSQSGHNTVSWYQQALGQGPQFIFQYYREEENGRGNFPPRFSGLQFPNYSSELNVNALELDDSALYLCASSPGLAGDHETQYFGPGTRLLVL.

This clone has only a few counts. The chain combines TRBV27 with TRBJ1-2, with TRBD1 matching 9 bases. The CDR3 has 13 amino acids. Germline values: CDR1 MNHEY, CDR2 SMNVEV (reference sequence). The V gene end was trimmed by 2 bases and the J gene end by 8 bases; junction bases not matched to a gene: 3. In DNA form, the CDR3 reads TGTGCCAGCAGTTTAAACAGGGGGCAAGGCTACACCTTC. It is translated as CASSLNRGQGYTF.

The chain carries TRBV19 and TRBJ2-7; 8 bases agree with TRBD1. After removal of 5 bases from V and 4 bases from J, the junction contained 4 bases not matched to a gene. Germline V gives CDR1 LNHDA, CDR2 SQIVND (reference sequence). The CDR3 is made up of 13 amino acids. CDR3 nucleotides: TGTGCCAGTAGTGCGGGACAGGAGTACGAGCAGTACTTC. Its protein is CASSAGQEYEQYF.

The chain recombines TRBV19 with TRBJ1-1; a possible D gene is TRBD1 (6 bases). Trimming removed 7 bases from V and 4 bases from J, with 13 bases in between. CDR1 is LNHDA, CDR2 SQIVND, per germline (reference sequence). This CDR3 has 13 residues. CDR3 amino acids: CASTSGAGTEAFF. The CDR3 DNA is TGTGCCAGTACCTCAGGGGCGGGCACTGAAGCTTTCTTT.

The rearrangement uses TRBV9 and TRBJ1-2, with 7 bases matching TRBD1. The CDR3 has 14 residues. The ends lost 2 bases at V and 4 bases at J; junction bases unmatched: 5. The V gene's germline CDR1 is SGDLS and CDR2 YYNGEE. CDR3 nucleotides: TGTGCCAGCAGCGTCATGGGGGACAGCTATGGCTACACCTTC. It encodes CASSVMGDSYGYTF. The entire variable domain, with the rest obtained from reference TRBV9 and TRBJ1-2, is as follows: DSGVTQTPKHLITATGQRVTLRCSPRSGDLSVYWYQQSLDQGLQFLIQYYNGEERAKGNILERFSAQQFPDLHSELNLSSLELGDSALYFCASSVMGDSYGYTFGSGTRLTVV.

The chain employs TRBV30 and TRBJ2-2, with D possibly being TRBD2 (7 bases). V lost 2 bases and J 0 bases, leaving 13 bases between the germline ends. The CDR3 spans 16 residues. From germline, CDR1 is GTSNPN and CDR2 SVGIG (reference sequence). CDR3 sequence: CAWSLDGGPNTGELFF. For the CDR3, the DNA is TGTGCCTGGAGTTTGGACGGGGGGCCGAACACCGGGGAGCTGTTTTTT.

This clone appeared once. This rearrangement joins TRBV5-1 to TRBJ2-1, with D perhaps matching TRBD1 (6 bases). Trimming left V 4 bases short and J 12 bases short, with 14 bases between. The CDR3 length is 12 residues. Germline V gives CDR1 SGHRS, CDR2 YFSETQ. The CDR3 loop reads CASSPDSEGQFF. DNA for the CDR3: TGCGCCAGCAGCCCGGACAGCGAGGGGCAGTTCTTC.